What follows describes a single T cell receptor beta chain. Germline V CDR1 and CDR2: SGHRS, YFSETQ. The V segment lost 4 bases and the J segment 4 bases; nucleotides outside the gene matches: 29. CDR3 length: 22 amino acids. The data derive from a study of technical replicates of blood from a few donors. Libraries were prepared by immunoSEQ multiplex PCR; TCRdb keeps only in-frame clonotypes and omits some of them. The sample has approximately 70,000 clones, roughly 89% seen once. This TCR was recovered from a human donor in good health. Some clones in this sample may be carry-over from other donors' samples. This chain connects TRBV5-1 to TRBJ1-3, with 7 bases matching TRBD1. Sequencing was carried out using T cells isolated from PBMCs. The CDR3 region has the DNA TGCGCCAGCAGCAAAGAGCTCGGGACGTGGGCAACGGGGGACAGCGCGGGAAACACCATATATTTT. It specifies CASSKELGTWATGDSAGNTIYF.